This T cell receptor beta chain appears in the sequencing data of a study of tumor-infiltrating lymphocytes in primary liver carcinoma. Study-level findings and limits: In tumor-adjacent and tumor-blood pairs, overlap was lower than in tumor region pairs.

The tissue used was unsorted bulk material of 20-30 mg. RNA and DNA were co-extracted from it with the AllPrep DNA/RNA mini kit. On this clonotype: The antigen is not known. Mismatch with germline at one junction end may stem from a read error.

Making TCR beta cDNA involved 400 to 600 ng total RNA and a constant-region primer. Amplification in three nested multiplex PCR rounds with slightly modified ARM-PCR gave rise to TCR beta libraries. TCRdb used MiXCR to reprocess the multiplex PCR reads, holding one entry per CDR3 protein. This table has 99,000 or so distinct CDR3 sequences, 69% appearing once. The source material was liver tumor tissue from sampling region 5. Subset defined: tumor region T5, tumor centre. The source of this sequence is an older woman with primary liver carcinoma and hepatitis B virus infection.

DNA of the CDR3: TGTACCAGCAGTTTAGGCGGGAGGGCCGGGGATGAGCAGCTCTTC. Amino acids: CTSSLGGRAGDEQLF. The gene calls are TRBV28 and TRBJ2-1, with 9 bases identical to TRBD2. The CDR3 contains 15 residues. Germline V gives CDR1 MDHEN, CDR2 SYDVKM.